This TCR beta chain is drawn from a study of lymphopenia after photon versus proton radiotherapy. The V gene's germline CDR1 is SGHTA and CDR2 FQGNSA. CDR3 length: 11 residues. The ends were cut back, 7 bases at V and 0 bases at J, with 2 bases in the middle. Generated by immunoSEQ multiplex PCR, the TCRdb table keeps only in-frame clones and is missing some. Altogether tens of thousands of clones are present, roughly 93% being singletons, with the ten largest covering approximately 2.9%. This clonotype was obtained from a woman aged 70-85 years with pancreatic cancer. The V gene is TRBV7-2, the J gene TRBJ2-3; D unclear. Specimen: peripheral blood, collected from a patient treated with photon-based radiotherapy. CDR3 residues: CASTSTDTQYF. Written as DNA, the CDR3 is TGTGCCAGCACGAGCACAGATACGCAGTATTTT.